One sample yielded the 30 T cell receptor beta chains listed below, sequenced in a study of blood T cell repertoires in COVID-19 (dated by TCRdb to 2019 to 2021). The library was obtained by the immunoSEQ multiplex PCR assay. This is the immuneACCESS table as TCRdb keeps it, with only in-frame sequences that have V and J called. A part of the clones is gone; compared with another copy, unresolved V genes explain less than half, and the rest is unexplained. The sample contains under 300,000 clones, 80% to 90% of them found a single time. Clones ranked in the top ten supply about 2.2% of the sample. The sample was PBMCs or T cells enriched from blood (not recorded which). All receptors derive from a woman under 30 who had recovered from COVID-19.

This chain uses TRBV5-1 with TRBJ2-2, with 9 bases fitting TRBD2. J gave up 7 bases and V 1 base, and 11 bases lay outside the gene matches. Germline V gives CDR1 SGHRS, CDR2 YFSETQ. This CDR3 is built from 17 residues. This CDR3 is CASSLPSGAPVVGELFF. CDR3 coding DNA: TGCGCCAGCAGCTTGCCTAGCGGGGCCCCTGTTGTCGGGGAGCTGTTTTTT.

This sequence joins TRBV5-6 and TRBJ2-5; 9 nucleotides match TRBD1. V trimming: 4 bases; J trimming: 5 bases; junction bases outside the gene matches: 6. Germline assignment: CDR1 SGHDT and CDR2 YYEEEE. This CDR3 has 14 amino acids. The CDR3 nucleotides read TGTGCCAGCAGCACCTCGACAGGGGGGGAGACCCAGTACTTC. Protein product: CASSTSTGGETQYF.

This clone was recorded once. V is TRBV19 and J is TRBJ1-5, with D possibly matching TRBD1 (5 bases). Germline CDR1 and CDR2: LNHDA and SQIVND (reference sequence). V was pared by 5 bases and J by 3 bases, with 14 bases between. CDR3 length: 15 residues. The CDR3 loop is CASSWKPGSNQPQHF. For the CDR3, the DNA is TGTGCCAGTAGTTGGAAACCAGGGTCCAATCAGCCCCAGCATTTT.

This clone was detected once. The gene calls are TRBV5-4 and TRBJ1-1; TRBD1 might be the D (5 bases). V was cut by 2 bases and J by 1 base, with 9 bases left in between. The CDR3 is 14 residues long. Germline V lookup: CDR1 SGHNT, CDR2 YYREEE (reference sequence). The CDR3 protein is CASSLVGPNTEAFF. The CDR3 nucleotides read TGTGCCAGCAGCTTAGTGGGGCCGAACACTGAAGCTTTCTTT.

The chain combines TRBV19 with TRBJ2-2; no definite D call. The CDR3 spans 12 residues. Germline loops: CDR1 LNHDA, CDR2 SQIVND (reference sequence). Trimming removed 3 bases at V and 5 bases at J, with 4 bases between. CDR3 in amino acids: CASSIRTGELFF. Here the CDR3 DNA reads TGTGCCAGTAGTATCCGTACCGGGGAGCTGTTTTTT.

The V gene is TRBV12-5, the J gene TRBJ1-2; D possibly corresponds to TRBD1 (5 bases). The germline V gene has CDR1 LGHNT and CDR2 FRNRAP. This CDR3 is 16 amino acids long. Trimming took off 1 base at V and 0 bases at J, with 12 bases between the two ends. Here the CDR3 reads CASGLDPHRPNYGYTF. The DNA for the CDR3 is TGTGCTAGTGGTTTGGATCCACACAGGCCTAACTATGGCTACACCTTC.

The chain has TRBV30 and TRBJ1-1; tentative D call: TRBD1 (5 bases). The germline V and J ends were trimmed by 3 bases and 1 base, with 9 bases remaining between them. Germline CDR1 GTSNPN, CDR2 SVGIG (reference sequence). This CDR3 spans 13 amino acids. CDR3 sequence (DNA): TGTGCCTGGAGGACCGGGGGGAACACTGAAGCTTTCTTT. Protein sequence: CAWRTGGNTEAFF.

The chain uses TRBV3-1 (or the pseudogene TRBV3-2) and TRBJ1-1; D call uncertain. The length of the CDR3 is 14 residues. Deletions cut 0 bases from V and 1 base from J, with 6 bases between. Germline V gene sequence: CDR1 LGHDT, CDR2 YNNKEL (reference sequence). This CDR3 reads CASSQEEGNTEAFF. The CDR3 DNA is TGTGCCAGCAGCCAAGAGGAGGGGAACACTGAAGCTTTCTTT.

The chain joins TRBV7-9 to TRBJ1-1; 8 bases line up with TRBD1. J lost 0 bases, V lost 2 bases, and 8 bases had no gene match. There are 17 residues in the CDR3. Germline V gene data show CDR1 as SEHNR and CDR2 as FQNEAQ (reference sequence). The DNA of the CDR3 is TGTGCCAGCAGCTTATATGCAGGGGGCGGGATGAACACTGAAGCTTTCTTT. Protein sequence: CASSLYAGGGMNTEAFF. Variable domain in full (rest from reference TRBV7-9 and TRBJ1-1): DTGVSQNPRHKITKRGQNVTFRCDPISEHNRLYWYRQTLGQGPEFLTYFQNEAQLEKSRLLSDRFSAERPKGSFSTLEIQRTEQGDSAMYLCASSLYAGGGMNTEAFFGQGTRLTVV.

The rearrangement uses TRBV4-2 and TRBJ1-5; 7 nucleotides match TRBD1. Germline trimming cut 1 base from V and 0 bases from J; bases unmatched to any gene: 6. In germline, CDR1 is LGHNA, CDR2 YNFKEQ. The CDR3 extends over 17 amino acids. The DNA of the CDR3 is TGTGCCAGCAGCCAAGCCGACAGGACAGGTAGCAATCAGCCCCAGCATTTT. Its protein is CASSQADRTGSNQPQHF.

This chain links TRBV5-4 with TRBJ2-1; weak D call: TRBD1 (5 bases). V was trimmed by 0 bases and J by 6 bases, leaving 13 bases between them. CDR1 and CDR2 from the germline V gene are SGHNT and YYREEE (reference sequence). The CDR3 is made up of 15 amino acids. The CDR3 nucleotides read TGTGCCAGCAGCTTGGCCGGACAAACATTCAATGAGCAGTTCTTC. It specifies CASSLAGQTFNEQFF. Full variable domain (remainder filled in from reference TRBV5-4 and TRBJ2-1): ETGVTQSPTHLIKTRGQQVTLRCSSQSGHNTVSWYQQALGQGPQFIFQYYREEENGRGNFPPRFSGLQFPNYSSELNVNALELDDSALYLCASSLAGQTFNEQFFGPGTRLTVL.

The chain is built from TRBV5-4 and TRBJ1-1, with a tentative D call TRBD1 (5 bases). CDR3 length: 13 amino acids. The germline V gene has CDR1 SGHNT and CDR2 YYREEE (reference sequence). V was trimmed by 2 bases and J by 6 bases, leaving 11 bases between them. As DNA, the CDR3 is TGTGCCAGCAGCTTAACAGGTTCCCCTGAAGCTTTCTTT. It yields the protein CASSLTGSPEAFF.

Worth noting for this clone: One end of the junction is discordant with germline, which a read error may explain. This chain uses TRBV5-6 with TRBJ1-1; tentative D call: TRBD1 (5 bases). Germline lookup yields CDR1 SGHDT and CDR2 YYEEEE. The CDR3 spans 15 residues. The CDR3 nucleotides are TGTGCCAGCAGTTTGGACGGGACTGGGGCGATTGCGCCTTTCTTT. This codes for CASSLDGTGAIAPFF. Supplemented by reference TRBV5-6 and TRBJ1-1, the full variable domain reads DAGVTQSPTHLIKTRGQQVTLRCSPKSGHDTVSWYQQALGQGPQFIFQYYEEEERQRGNFPDRFSGHQFPNYSSELNVNALLLGDSALYLCASSLDGTGAIAPFFGQGTRLTVV.

The V call is TRBV7-8, the J call TRBJ2-7, with TRBD1 matching over 10 bases. Germline loops: CDR1 SGHVS, CDR2 FQNEAQ. V lost 4 bases and J lost 6; bases outside the gene matches: 6. The CDR3 length is 14 residues. This chain's CDR3 is CASSSGTGETEQYF. CDR3 DNA: TGTGCCAGCAGCTCCGGGACAGGGGAGACCGAGCAGTACTTC.

This chain links TRBV25-1 with TRBJ1-5, with a possible D match to TRBD1 (5 bases). Germline V gene data show CDR1 as MGHDK and CDR2 as SYGVNS. The CDR3 consists of 14 residues. The germline V and J ends were trimmed by 3 bases and 6 bases, with 12 bases remaining between them. Here the CDR3 DNA reads TGTGCCAGCAGTGACCGTCAGGGCAGTCAGCCCCAGCATTTT. This gives the protein CASSDRQGSQPQHF.

This clone came up once. V and J are TRBV5-1 and TRBJ1-1; D is possibly TRBD1 (6 bases). The CDR3 consists of 15 residues. Deletions cut 4 bases from V and 0 bases from J, with 13 bases between. Germline CDR1 reads SGHRS; CDR2 reads YFSETQ. CDR3 protein: CASSLNGQMNTEAFF. CDR3 in DNA: TGCGCCAGCAGCCTGAACGGACAGATGAACACTGAAGCTTTCTTT. The full variable domain, completed using reference TRBV5-1 and TRBJ1-1, is KAGVTQTPRYLIKTRGQQVTLSCSPISGHRSVSWYQQTPGQGLQFLFEYFSETQRNKGNFPGRFSGRQFSNSRSEMNVSTLELGDSALYLCASSLNGQMNTEAFFGQGTRLTVV.

This chain joins TRBV27 and TRBJ1-4; no clear D. V shed 3 bases and J shed 7 bases, with 9 bases lying between them. The length of the CDR3 is 13 residues. Germline loops: CDR1 MNHEY, CDR2 SMNVEV (reference sequence). CDR3 DNA: TGTGCCAGCAGTTTTTTGCTAGGTGAAAAACTGTTTTTT. Translated: CASSFLLGEKLFF.

The chain carries TRBV12-1 and TRBJ1-2; the table calls TRBD1, which could not be checked here. TRBV12-1 is listed as a pseudogene. This CDR3 region has 15 residues. The CDR3 here is CASSFVVGTGVGYTF. The CDR3 nucleotides read TGTGCCAGCAGCTTTGTGGTCGGGACAGGGGTCGGCTACACCTTC.

The chain combines TRBV28 with TRBJ2-5; TRBD1 is a possible D gene (6 bases). The CDR3 sequence is 16 residues long. Germline V gene sequence: CDR1 MDHEN, CDR2 SYDVKM. Trimming cost V 2 bases and J 4 bases, with 17 bases left between them. The CDR3 reads CASSLPGDTVGETQYF. The CDR3 region has the DNA TGTGCCAGCAGTTTACCCGGGGACACGGTTGGAGAGACCCAGTACTTC.

V gene TRBV6-5 combines with J gene TRBJ1-2, with D tentatively TRBD1 (5 bases). Germline CDR1 is MNHEY and CDR2 is SVGAGI. CDR3 length: 14 amino acids. The V end lost 6 bases, the J end lost 4 bases, and 15 bases lay between the germline ends. The CDR3 coding sequence is TGTGCCAGCAGGCCTACAGGTGCCCTCTATGGCTACACCTTC. It translates to CASRPTGALYGYTF.

V gene TRBV5-6 combines with J gene TRBJ1-5; tentative D call: TRBD1 (5 bases). Germline V lookup: CDR1 SGHDT, CDR2 YYEEEE. The length of the CDR3 is 16 residues. V gave up 0 bases and J gave up 4 bases, with 14 bases separating them. The CDR3 protein is CASSLGPQGGNQPQHF. CDR3 DNA sequence: TGTGCCAGCAGCTTGGGGCCCCAGGGAGGAAATCAGCCCCAGCATTTT.

This chain joins TRBV5-1 and TRBJ1-3, with D unclear. This CDR3 contains 16 residues. Germline loops: CDR1 SGHRS, CDR2 YFSETQ. Trimming cost V 0 bases and J 0 bases, with 10 bases left between them. CDR3 coding DNA: TGCGCCAGCAGCTTGGTTGCAGTCGCCTCTGGAAACACCATATATTTT. Its protein is CASSLVAVASGNTIYF.

The chain has TRBV10-2 and TRBJ1-1; D unclear. The ends were cut back, 7 bases at V and 0 bases at J, with 9 bases in the middle. The germline V gene encodes CDR1 WSHSY and CDR2 SAAADI. The CDR3 loop spans 13 amino acids. CDR3 coding DNA: TGCGCCAGCAAGGCGGGGATGAACACTGAAGCTTTCTTT. Its protein is CASKAGMNTEAFF.

This chain links TRBV2 with TRBJ2-4; D not resolved. The V end was cut by 2 bases, the J end by 3 bases, with 8 bases between. Germline-derived CDR1 and CDR2 are SNHLY and FYNNEI. The CDR3 is 14 residues long. CDR3 loop: CASSEMAGKNIQYF. DNA of the CDR3: TGTGCCAGCAGTGAAATGGCTGGCAAAAACATTCAGTACTTC.

This chain links TRBV27 with TRBJ1-5; D unresolved. Germline CDR1 is MNHEY and CDR2 is SMNVEV (reference sequence). This CDR3 region has 16 residues. The V gene lost 5 bases and the J gene lost 7 bases, with 21 bases spanning the gap. In DNA, the CDR3 is TGTGCCAGCAGTCCCGCCCGGGTCCCGAGAGGGCAGCCCCAGCATTTT. This translates into CASSPARVPRGQPQHF.

V is TRBV11-2 and J is TRBJ1-2; tentative D call: TRBD1 (6 bases). The CDR3 covers 14 residues. V lost 4 bases, J lost 4 bases, and 13 bases lay in between. Germline lookup yields CDR1 SGHAT and CDR2 FQNNGV. CDR3 in amino acids: CASSSSRDIYGYTF. The CDR3 nucleotides read TGTGCCAGCAGCTCTTCTCGGGACATCTATGGCTACACCTTC.

The chain combines TRBV4-1 with TRBJ1-2; D perhaps matches TRBD1 (5 bases). Trimming cost V 0 bases and J 7 bases, with 24 bases left between them. Germline CDR1 and CDR2: MGHRA and YSYEKL. The CDR3 has 18 residues. The CDR3 DNA reads as TGCGCCAGCAGCCAAGATCGAGCTCGGGGGGGTCTGATTCCTGGCTACACCTTC. Translating gives CASSQDRARGGLIPGYTF.

This chain joins TRBV5-1 and TRBJ2-3; 10 bases map to TRBD2. The CDR3 runs to 14 residues. V was clipped by 4 bases and J by 4 bases; unmatched bases: 3. Germline values: CDR1 SGHRS, CDR2 YFSETQ. DNA for the CDR3: TGCGCCAGCAGCCCTGGGACTAGCGCAGATACGCAGTATTTT. Its translation is CASSPGTSADTQYF.

This chain joins TRBV5-4 and TRBJ2-3, with a tentative D call TRBD2 (6 bases). CDR3 length: 15 amino acids. The V gene's germline CDR1 is SGHNT and CDR2 YYREEE (reference sequence). V gave up 3 bases and J gave up 0 bases, with 11 bases separating them. The CDR3: CASSWDLSSTDTQYF. The DNA for the CDR3 is TGTGCCAGCAGCTGGGACTTATCTAGCACAGATACGCAGTATTTT.

CDR3 coding DNA: TGTGCCAGCAGTTTGAACAGGGGCGGGGAGACCCAGTACTTC. Its translation is CASSLNRGGETQYF. The V call is TRBV27, the J call TRBJ2-5, with TRBD1 identical over 7 bases. Trimming removed 3 bases from V and 5 bases from J; junction bases left unmatched: 6. CDR1 and CDR2 from the germline V gene are MNHEY and SMNVEV (reference sequence). The CDR3 covers 14 residues.